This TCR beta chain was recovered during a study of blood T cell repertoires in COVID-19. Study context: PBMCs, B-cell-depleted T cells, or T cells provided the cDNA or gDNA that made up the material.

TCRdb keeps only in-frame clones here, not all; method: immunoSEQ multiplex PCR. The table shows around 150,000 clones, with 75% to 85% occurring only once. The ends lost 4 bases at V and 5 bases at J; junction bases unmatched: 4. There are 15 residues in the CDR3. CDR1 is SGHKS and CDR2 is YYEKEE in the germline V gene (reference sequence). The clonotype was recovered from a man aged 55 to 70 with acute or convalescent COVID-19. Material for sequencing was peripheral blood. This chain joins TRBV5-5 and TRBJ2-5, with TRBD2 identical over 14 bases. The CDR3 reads CASSTGLAGVETQYF. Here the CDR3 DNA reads TGTGCCAGCAGCACGGGACTAGCGGGAGTTGAGACCCAGTACTTC.